This T cell receptor (beta chain) was identified during a study of tumor-infiltrating lymphocytes in primary liver carcinoma. Looking at the study overall: Each participant had primary liver carcinoma, and surgical resection was the treatment. The tumors ranged from about 4 to 10 cm across and fell within stage T1-T3 N0M0. Roughly 3.5 to 8 million productive TCRbeta reads were obtained per sample, with similar numbers across tissue types.

Findings and caveats of the study: The top-250-clone fraction was significantly higher in tumors than in blood (p = 0.039).

Germline DNA was also extracted, and blood RNA was taken from unsorted whole blood. This clonotype has a handful of counts. Antigen: not known. A constant-region primer served to make TCR beta cDNA from roughly 480 ng total RNA. Modified slightly, ARM-PCR produced TCR beta libraries over three nested multiplex PCR rounds. TCRdb passed the multiplex PCR reads through MiXCR, listing each CDR3 protein once. The sample records over 250,000 distinct CDR3 sequences, approximately 54% being singletons. The material sequenced was peripheral blood. This TCR was sampled from a woman aged 25 to 39 with primary liver carcinoma and hepatitis B virus infection.

The CDR3 DNA sequence: TGTGCCAGCAGCTTAGGAAGGCAGGGGTACAATGAGCAGTTCTTC. Amino acids: CASSLGRQGYNEQFF. The chain is built from TRBV13 and TRBJ2-1, with D possibly matching TRBD1 (6 bases). The CDR3 is 15 amino acids. With 0 bases removed from V and 4 bases from J, the gap between germline ends came to 10 bases. The V gene's germline CDR1 is PRHDT and CDR2 FYEKMQ (reference sequence).